This T cell receptor beta chain was sequenced in a study of shared clonotypes between healthy human individuals. Findings and limits, study-wide: Represented diversity (both genetic and exposure-history) was limited by the small number of donors. Unshared clonotypes carried lower generation probabilities than those common to all four donors.

Genomic DNA of each subset was evenly split across several immunoSEQ plates. In the study's own analysis: Junction-only immunoSEQ data arrived without quality scores, meaning filtering differed. TCRdb keeps only in-frame clones here, not all; method: immunoSEQ multiplex PCR. From that table come the V and J calls and clone size; the DNA was used to work out D and trimming. The sample has about 2.1 million clones; 93% are singletons. Naive CD8 cells lacked CD45RO and underwent positive selection for CCR7, leaving out terminally differentiated effector memory CD45RA+ cells. A word on this clone: What it binds is not known.

CDR1 LGHNA and CDR2 YSLEER come from the germline V gene. The CDR3 is made up of 19 amino acids. With 0 bases clipped from V and 1 base from J, the junction kept 9 bases outside the gene matches. This sequence was found in a man in his late teens or twenties in good health. Some clones in this sample may be carry-over from other donors' samples. Sequenced: naive CD8+ T cells from PBMCs. The chain joins TRBV4-3 to TRBJ1-6; TRBD1 matches 7 bases. CDR3 amino acids: CASSQDRNRGGSYNSPLHF. DNA of the CDR3: TGCGCCAGCAGCCAAGATCGGAACAGGGGAGGATCCTATAATTCACCCCTCCACTTT.